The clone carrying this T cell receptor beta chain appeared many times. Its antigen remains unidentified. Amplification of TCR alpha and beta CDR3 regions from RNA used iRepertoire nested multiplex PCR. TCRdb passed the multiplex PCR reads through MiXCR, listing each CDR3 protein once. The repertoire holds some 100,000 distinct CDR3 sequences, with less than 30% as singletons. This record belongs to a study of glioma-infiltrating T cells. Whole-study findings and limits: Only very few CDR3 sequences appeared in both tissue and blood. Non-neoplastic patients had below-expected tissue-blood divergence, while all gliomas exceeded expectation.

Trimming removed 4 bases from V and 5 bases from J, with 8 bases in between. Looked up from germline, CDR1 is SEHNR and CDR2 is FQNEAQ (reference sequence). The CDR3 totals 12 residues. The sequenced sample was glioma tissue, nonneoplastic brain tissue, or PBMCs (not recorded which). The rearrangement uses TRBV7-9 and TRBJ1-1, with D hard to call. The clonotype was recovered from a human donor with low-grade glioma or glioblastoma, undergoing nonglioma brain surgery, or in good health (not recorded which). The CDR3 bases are TGTGCCAGCAGCTCCGCGGGGACTGAAGCTTTCTTT. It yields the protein CASSSAGTEAFF.